The following is a TCR beta chain sequence with its context. Its specificity is not known. This sample was included in a study of cytomegalovirus exposure and HLA in healthy donors. Broader study findings: A later analysis reportedly found fewer N-insertions in an Asian-associated ancestry cluster than the roughly 670-donor mean. Among CMV-associated TCR beta chains, most appeared HLA-restricted in a later analysis.

The PCR employed 60 Vbeta primers together with 13 Jbeta primers. The table came from immunoSEQ multiplex PCR; TCRdb's copy has only in-frame clones and leaves some out. The sample lists roughly 71,000 clones; 65% to 70% were seen once. This sequence originates from a man aged 35 to 55 in good health and CMV-seropositive. Sequenced: PBMCs.

The CDR3 sequence: CASSQELRQIYNSPLHF. DNA of the CDR3: TGCGCCAGCAGCCAAGAACTAAGACAGATTTATAATTCACCCCTCCACTTT. The chain is built from TRBV4-1 and TRBJ1-6; TRBD1 is a possible D gene (5 bases). CDR3 length: 17 residues. The V and J ends lost 0 bases and 4 bases respectively, with 13 bases between them. Germline loops: CDR1 MGHRA, CDR2 YSYEKL.